The clone carrying this T cell receptor (beta chain) occurred many times. Its antigen is not known. The data belong to a study of T-cell reconstitution after alpha-beta-depleted transplantation in children. Study-wide results and caveats: After transplant, at about two months, alpha-beta T cells were reportedly derived from several hundred expanded graft clones. Newly produced T cells mostly provided counts and TCRbeta diversity after one year, as hyperexpanded clones declined.

During its preparation, the TCRbeta library received unique molecular identifiers. MiXCR, run by TCRdb on the PCR reads, gives a single entry per CDR3 protein. The table shows around 240,000 distinct CDR3 sequences, with under 9.5% occurring only once. Germline loops: CDR1 SGDLS, CDR2 YYNGEE. The CDR3 totals 14 residues. Trimming took 1 base from V and 7 from J, leaving 14 bases between them. J is TRBJ2-5 and V is TRBV9; no definite D call. The receptor's source is a male patient younger than 18 who had a stem cell transplant for acute lymphoblastic leukemia, so the T cells may come from the graft donor. The sample consisted of PBMCs, mostly from graft donor cells, taken 180 days after TCRalphabeta/CD19-depleted stem cell transplant. CDR3 in amino acids: CASSVTANGGTQYF. For the CDR3, the DNA is TGTGCCAGCAGCGTAACGGCTAACGGCGGGACCCAGTACTTC.